The 17 T cell receptor beta chains reported below all come from one sample, sequenced in a study of identical twins. TCRdb itself ran the 5' RACE reads through MiXCR, one entry per CDR3 protein. The table shows some 270,000 distinct CDR3 sequences, with about 8% occurring only once. The same specimen was also included in a second study, on yellow fever vaccine responses in identical twins.

The sequenced sample was CD8+ T cells sorted from blood. The source of these receptors is a woman aged 18-29 years in good health.

This clonotype has just a few counts. This rearrangement joins TRBV7-9 to TRBJ2-7; D is perhaps TRBD1 (5 bases). Germline assignment: CDR1 SEHNR and CDR2 FQNEAQ (reference sequence). V was clipped by 5 bases and J by 5 bases, with 13 bases between them. The CDR3 has 13 amino acids. CDR3: CASSAGSRHEQYF. As DNA, the CDR3 is TGTGCCAGCAGCGCAGGGTCGAGGCACGAGCAGTACTTC.

The gene calls are TRBV12-5 and TRBJ1-5, with a tentative D call TRBD1 (5 bases). V lost 1 base to trimming and J lost 7 bases, with 8 bases between them. CDR1 LGHNT and CDR2 FRNRAP come from the germline V gene. The CDR3 runs 13 residues. CDR3 nucleotide sequence: TGTGCTAGTGGTTTGGAAGGGGACCAGCCCCAGCATTTT. This gives the protein CASGLEGDQPQHF.

In this sample, this clonotype turned up a few times. J is TRBJ2-7 and V is TRBV20-1; either TRBD1 or TRBD2 may fit D (5 bases each). CDR1 DFQATT and CDR2 SNEGSKA come from the germline V gene (reference sequence). This CDR3 is 17 amino acids long. Trimming cost V 0 bases and J 2 bases, with 20 bases left between them. The CDR3 region is CSARDRKSEGYAYEQYF. CDR3 in DNA: TGCAGTGCTAGAGATCGTAAAAGTGAGGGGTACGCCTACGAGCAGTACTTC.

This clonotype has at least ten counts. This rearrangement joins TRBV27 to TRBJ2-5; possibly TRBD1 for D (6 bases). The germline V gene has CDR1 MNHEY and CDR2 SMNVEV (reference sequence). The ends were cut back, 3 bases at V and 4 bases at J, with 12 bases in the middle. This CDR3 comprises 14 residues. In DNA, the CDR3 is TGTGCCAGCAGTTTTTCGCCAGGGGTAGAGACCCAGTACTTC. Protein product: CASSFSPGVETQYF.

The sample holds a few counts of this clonotype. This chain links TRBV19 with TRBJ2-7, with 8 bases lining up with TRBD2. V gave up 5 bases and J gave up 4 bases; unmatched junction bases: 7. This CDR3 has 14 amino acids. CDR1 is LNHDA and CDR2 is SQIVND in the germline V gene (reference sequence). This CDR3 is CASSGASGRYEQYF. CDR3 in DNA: TGTGCCAGTAGTGGGGCCAGCGGGAGATACGAGCAGTACTTC.

This clonotype was seen ten or more times. The J gene is TRBJ2-3, the V gene TRBV27; tentatively, D is TRBD2 (6 bases). With 2 bases removed from V and 6 bases from J, the gap between germline ends came to 9 bases. CDR1 is MNHEY and CDR2 is SMNVEV in the germline V gene (reference sequence). The CDR3 sequence is 13 residues long. CDR3 bases: TGTGCCAGCAGTTTAGGAGGGGTTGATACGCAGTATTTT. Its protein product is CASSLGGVDTQYF.

The rearrangement joins TRBV29-1 to TRBJ2-2; maybe TRBD1 (6 bases). There are 13 residues in the CDR3. V lost 7 bases and J 3 bases, leaving 12 bases between the germline ends. Germline V gene sequence: CDR1 SQVTM, CDR2 ANQGSEA. In nucleotides, the CDR3 is TGCAGCGCCCCAGGGGTGTACACCGGGGAGCTGTTTTTT. Translation: CSAPGVYTGELFF.

This chain joins TRBV7-8 and TRBJ1-5, with unresolved D. The ends were cut back, 5 bases at V and 7 bases at J, with 12 bases in the middle. The germline V gene has CDR1 SGHVS and CDR2 FQNEAQ. This CDR3 has 13 residues. CDR3 region: CASSGLTTQPQHF. In DNA form, the CDR3 reads TGTGCCAGCAGCGGGCTGACAACCCAGCCCCAGCATTTT.

The CDR3 bases are TGTGCCAGCAGCCCGCCGACTAGCGGGCCGGGCGAGCAGTACTTC. It yields the protein CASSPPTSGPGEQYF. This chain uses TRBV3-1 with TRBJ2-7; 10 bases are a match to TRBD2. Trimming took 4 bases from V and 6 from J; bases not matched to a gene: 9. CDR3 length: 15 amino acids. The germline V gene has CDR1 LGHDT and CDR2 YNNKEL (reference sequence).

Only a few counts were recorded for this clonotype. The chain joins TRBV7-6 to TRBJ2-5; 8 nucleotides agree with TRBD2. The CDR3 is made up of 15 amino acids. The junction had 5 bases not matched to a gene; V was cut back by 4 bases and J by 1 base. The V gene's germline CDR1 is SGHVS and CDR2 FNYEAQ. The CDR3 here is CASSSLLAGQETQYF. CDR3 nucleotide sequence: TGTGCCAGCAGCTCCCTGCTAGCGGGCCAAGAGACCCAGTACTTC.

This clonotype was counted a few times. This chain joins TRBV25-1 and TRBJ2-2; D not resolved. Trimming took 0 bases from V and 6 from J, leaving 5 bases between them. The CDR3 covers 13 residues. Looked up from germline, CDR1 is MGHDK and CDR2 is SYGVNS. Here the CDR3 reads CASSEYRAGELFF. DNA for the CDR3: TGTGCCAGCAGTGAATATCGCGCCGGGGAGCTGTTTTTT. Looking up the rest from reference TRBV25-1 and TRBJ2-2 gives the full variable domain: EADIYQTPRYLVIGTGKKITLECSQTMGHDKMYWYQQDPGMELHLIHYSYGVNSTEKGDLSSESTVSRIRTEHFPLTLESARPSHTSQYLCASSEYRAGELFFGEGSRLTVL.

As to this clonotype: Mismatch with germline at one junction end may stem from a read error. This chain links TRBV4-3 with TRBJ2-7; 7 nucleotides match TRBD2. The length of the CDR3 is 16 residues. The V gene's germline CDR1 is LGHNA and CDR2 YSLEER. The CDR3 region has the DNA TGCGCCAGCAGCCAGCAAAGAGGACTAGTCTCCCACGAGCAGTACTTC. Encoded protein: CASSQQRGLVSHEQYF.

This clonotype came up a few times. The V and J genes are TRBV5-6 and TRBJ2-2, with D perhaps TRBD1 or TRBD2 (5 bases each). CDR1 and CDR2 (germline): SGHDT, YYEEEE. This CDR3 contains 17 residues. V shed 1 base and J shed 0 bases, with 13 bases lying between them. The CDR3 sequence: CASSLRVRDANTGELFF. The CDR3 region has the DNA TGTGCCAGCAGCTTGCGTGTCCGGGACGCGAACACCGGGGAGCTGTTTTTT.

This clonotype was seen many times. The CDR3 loop is CASRLGGDEQYF. CDR3 coding DNA: TGTGCCAGCAGGTTGGGGGGCGACGAGCAGTACTTC. This chain connects TRBV12-3 or TRBV12-4 to TRBJ2-7, with D tentatively TRBD1 or TRBD2 (6 bases each). There are 12 residues in the CDR3. V shed 6 bases and J shed 5 bases, with 11 bases lying between them.

J is TRBJ2-7 and V is TRBV5-1; D possibly uses TRBD1 or TRBD2 (5 bases each). The ends were cut back, 4 bases at V and 4 bases at J, with 18 bases in the middle. Germline V lookup: CDR1 SGHRS, CDR2 YFSETQ. There are 15 residues in the CDR3. The CDR3 DNA sequence: TGCGCCAGCAGCGATAGAAACCGGGACGGATACGAGCAGTACTTC. It yields the protein CASSDRNRDGYEQYF.

This clonotype was detected only a few times. The genes are TRBV6-1 and TRBJ2-3; TRBD2 agrees at 12 bases. Germline CDR1 and CDR2: MNHNS and SASEGT. The CDR3 has 17 residues. Losses at the gene ends were 3 bases for V and 1 base for J; bases not matched to a gene: 5. CDR3 sequence (DNA): TGTGCCAGCAGTGAGGCTAGCGGGGGGGCGGGCACAGATACGCAGTATTTT. Its protein product is CASSEASGGAGTDTQYF.

Ten or more counts support this clonotype. J is TRBJ2-4 and V is TRBV25-1; 8 bases line up with TRBD1. Unmatched junction bases numbered 12, after V lost 3 bases and J lost 8 bases. Germline values: CDR1 MGHDK, CDR2 SYGVNS. The CDR3 contains 16 residues. The CDR3 bases are TGTGCCAGCAGTGAGTTACTACAGGGGGAGATTCACATTCAGTACTTC. Protein: CASSELLQGEIHIQYF. Looking up the rest from reference TRBV25-1 and TRBJ2-4 gives the full variable domain: EADIYQTPRYLVIGTGKKITLECSQTMGHDKMYWYQQDPGMELHLIHYSYGVNSTEKGDLSSESTVSRIRTEHFPLTLESARPSHTSQYLCASSELLQGEIHIQYFGAGTRLSVL.